Following are 17 T cell receptor beta chains from one sample sequenced in a study of T-cell memory formation after mild COVID-19. TCRdb re-called the 5' RACE reads with MiXCR, one entry per CDR3 protein. The table lists approximately 570,000 distinct CDR3 sequences, 18% of them singletons. Sequenced sample: PBMCs or a T cell subset sorted from them (not recorded which). The receptor source for this set is an adult woman who had mild COVID-19 (a few samples of this study predate the infection). Cell type and time point are not known.

The chain has TRBV4-1 and TRBJ2-5, with 8 bases that match TRBD2. In germline, CDR1 is MGHRA, CDR2 YSYEKL. V lost 6 bases, J lost 5 bases, and 5 bases stayed unmatched. The CDR3 is 13 amino acids. CDR3 loop: CASSLGGAETQYF. Written as DNA, the CDR3 is TGCGCCAGCAGTCTCGGGGGGGCGGAGACCCAGTACTTC.

In this sample, this clonotype turned up a few times. The chain uses TRBV7-8 and TRBJ1-5, with TRBD1 matching over 9 bases. Losses at the gene ends were 5 bases for V and 8 bases for J; bases not matched to a gene: 13. CDR3 length equals 16 residues. CDR1 and CDR2 (germline): SGHVS, FQNEAQ. The CDR3 loop reads CASSPFTGDRVKPQHF. DNA of the CDR3: TGTGCCAGCAGCCCCTTCACGGGGGACAGGGTGAAGCCCCAGCATTTT.

This clonotype has a handful of counts. This chain links TRBV14 with TRBJ2-5; weak D call: TRBD1 (6 bases). CDR3 length: 15 amino acids. Looked up from germline, CDR1 is SGHDN and CDR2 is FVKESK. The V gene lost 2 bases and the J gene lost 4 bases, with 14 bases spanning the gap. CDR3: CASSQLRGSGETQYF. The DNA of the CDR3 is TGTGCCAGCAGCCAATTAAGGGGGTCTGGAGAGACCCAGTACTTC.

The chain uses TRBV6-6 and TRBJ2-7; D gene unclear. CDR1 MNHNY and CDR2 SVGAGI come from the germline V gene (reference sequence). This CDR3 contains 15 residues. Trimming cost V 3 bases and J 2 bases, with 14 bases left between them. CDR3: CASSYRPDGPYEQYF. DNA for the CDR3: TGTGCCAGCAGTTATAGGCCGGACGGTCCCTACGAGCAGTACTTC.

The rearrangement joins TRBV4-2 to TRBJ2-3; 9 bases fit TRBD2. This CDR3 comprises 17 residues. Losses at the gene ends were 1 base for V and 5 bases for J; bases not matched to a gene: 10. Germline V CDR1 and CDR2: LGHNA, YNFKEQ. As DNA, the CDR3 is TGTGCCAGCAGCCAAGGGGCGGGAGGGCCCTCGGGAGATACGCAGTATTTT. It specifies CASSQGAGGPSGDTQYF.

CDR3 nucleotides: TGTGCCACCAGTGAGTTGACAGGGGCCCGCTACAATGAGCAGTTCTTC. Translation gives CATSELTGARYNEQFF. V is TRBV24-1 and J is TRBJ2-1; 8 bases match TRBD1. CDR1 is KGHDR, CDR2 SFDVKD, per germline. The CDR3 contains 16 residues. Germline trimming cut 4 bases from V and 3 bases from J; bases unmatched to any gene: 7.

Many counts were recorded for this clonotype. A read error may produce the germline difference seen at one junction end. This sequence joins TRBV9 and TRBJ2-3, with D hard to call. Per the germline V gene, CDR1 is SGDLS and CDR2 is YYNGEE. The CDR3 loop spans 12 amino acids. The CDR3 nucleotides are TGCGCCAGCAGCCCACACACAGATACGCAGTATTTT. This gives the protein CASSPHTDTQYF.

In this sample, this clonotype turned up a few times. The chain uses TRBV3-1 and TRBJ2-5, with D possibly being TRBD1 (6 bases). The CDR3 is made up of 14 amino acids. The V end lost 1 base, the J end lost 3 bases, and 9 bases lay between the germline ends. Germline-derived CDR1 and CDR2 are LGHDT and YNNKEL (reference sequence). The CDR3 sequence: CASSQGPGEETQYF. CDR3 in DNA: TGTGCCAGCAGCCAAGGCCCAGGGGAAGAGACCCAGTACTTC.

This clonotype was picked up a small number of times. V and J are TRBV20-1 and TRBJ2-1; 11 nucleotides align to TRBD2. V gave up 3 bases and J gave up 7 bases; unmatched junction bases: 5. CDR3 length: 14 residues. Germline V gene data show CDR1 as DFQATT and CDR2 as SNEGSKA (reference sequence). The CDR3 protein is CSARGTSGRNEQFF. The DNA for the CDR3 is TGCAGTGCTAGGGGGACTAGCGGACGGAATGAGCAGTTCTTC.

The CDR3 nucleotides read TGTGCCAGCAGCCCAGGGGGCGACCACCCTGGCTACACCTTC. This gives the protein CASSPGGDHPGYTF. The J gene is TRBJ1-2, the V gene TRBV6-1, with 8 bases matching TRBD1. Losses at the gene ends were 6 bases for V and 7 bases for J; bases not matched to a gene: 10. This CDR3 comprises 14 residues. Germline assignment: CDR1 MNHNS and CDR2 SASEGT.

This rearrangement joins TRBV5-1 to TRBJ2-3, with no clear D. Germline V gene data show CDR1 as SGHRS and CDR2 as YFSETQ. Trimming shortened V by 1 base and J by 1 base, and 10 bases separated the two germline ends. This CDR3 region has 15 residues. The CDR3 sequence: CASSLIGEGTDTQYF. The CDR3 nucleotides are TGCGCCAGCAGCTTGATAGGTGAAGGCACAGATACGCAGTATTTT.

The V gene is TRBV11-2, the J gene TRBJ2-3; 7 nucleotides line up with TRBD2. The CDR3 covers 15 residues. The V gene's germline CDR1 is SGHAT and CDR2 FQNNGV. V lost 5 bases, J lost 3 bases, and 8 bases stayed unmatched. The CDR3 region has the DNA TGTGCCAGCAGCGGCGGACTAGAGGGGACAGATACGCAGTATTTT. This gives the protein CASSGGLEGTDTQYF.

The chain has TRBV5-1 and TRBJ1-1; D is ambiguous. V was pared by 2 bases and J by 1 base, with 15 bases between. The CDR3 spans 16 residues. The V gene's germline CDR1 is SGHRS and CDR2 YFSETQ. CDR3 sequence (DNA): TGCGCCAGCAGCTTTGCATCAGGTTTCACGAACACTGAAGCTTTCTTT. Its protein is CASSFASGFTNTEAFF.

The CDR3 coding sequence is TGCAGTGCCGTCAATCGGACTAGCGGGCAAGAGACCCAGTACTTC. It translates to CSAVNRTSGQETQYF. The chain employs TRBV20-1 and TRBJ2-5; 11 bases map to TRBD2. The CDR3 has 15 residues. The ends lost 6 bases at V and 2 bases at J; junction bases unmatched: 8. From germline, CDR1 is DFQATT and CDR2 SNEGSKA (reference sequence).

J is TRBJ2-2 and V is TRBV2, with TRBD2 matching over 12 bases. V lost 5 bases, J lost 6 bases, and 7 bases stayed unmatched. This CDR3 spans 16 amino acids. In germline, CDR1 is SNHLY, CDR2 FYNNEI. This CDR3 reads CASSPPSGRAPGELFF. CDR3 sequence (DNA): TGTGCCAGCAGTCCCCCTAGCGGGAGGGCCCCCGGGGAGCTGTTTTTT.

V is TRBV11-2 and J is TRBJ2-2, with TRBD2 identical over 8 bases. The CDR3 has 19 residues. Unmatched junction bases numbered 20, after V lost 6 bases and J lost 5 bases. The germline V gene encodes CDR1 SGHAT and CDR2 FQNNGV. CDR3 nucleotides: TGTGCCAGCAGATTCAAACGGGGTAGCGGGGCTGTAACAACCGGGGAGCTGTTTTTT. Translating gives CASRFKRGSGAVTTGELFF.

The chain links TRBV6-2 or TRBV6-3 to TRBJ1-2, with D possibly being TRBD1 (6 bases). Deletions cut 6 bases from V and 8 bases from J, with 13 bases between. Germline CDR1 and CDR2: MNHEY and SVGEGT. This CDR3 is built from 12 residues. CDR3 loop: CASSPSGVGYTF. The CDR3 region has the DNA TGTGCCAGCAGCCCTTCAGGGGTCGGCTACACCTTC.